The 29 T cell receptor beta chains below were found in one sample sequenced in a study of cytomegalovirus exposure and HLA in healthy donors. The protocol was immunoSEQ multiplex PCR, while the TCRdb copy is restricted to in-frame clones and leaves out a portion. Of 110,000 to 150,000 clones listed, 94% are singletons. Material: PBMCs. These receptors all stem from a man between 18 and 35 years old in good health and CMV-seropositive.

The chain uses TRBV30 and TRBJ2-1, with 8 nucleotides matching TRBD1. CDR3 length: 15 amino acids. V gave up 2 bases and J gave up 8 bases; unmatched junction bases: 11. CDR1 GTSNPN and CDR2 SVGIG come from the germline V gene (reference sequence). The DNA of the CDR3 is TGTGCCTGGAGTTACCTGGACAGGGTGTTCGATGAGCAGTTCTTC. Translation: CAWSYLDRVFDEQFF.

The V and J genes are TRBV7-3 and TRBJ2-7; 13 bases line up with TRBD2. Germline V gene sequence: CDR1 SGHTA, CDR2 FQGTGA. The CDR3 consists of 16 residues. The J segment lost 3 bases and the V segment lost 5 bases, leaving 7 bases of the junction unmatched. The DNA for the CDR3 is TGTGCCAGCAGCCCTCACGGGACTAGCGGGAACTACGAGCAGTACTTC. This translates into CASSPHGTSGNYEQYF.

The chain recombines TRBV7-9 with TRBJ2-3; 8 nucleotides align to TRBD2. The CDR3 contains 16 residues. Germline V gene sequence: CDR1 SEHNR, CDR2 FQNEAQ (reference sequence). V was pared by 5 bases and J by 2 bases, with 9 bases of the junction left unmatched. Written as DNA, the CDR3 is TGTGCCAGCAGCCCGGGAGGGGGGGTGTTCACAGATACGCAGTATTTT. Translating it yields CASSPGGGVFTDTQYF.

J is TRBJ1-2 and V is TRBV28; 9 nucleotides line up with TRBD1. With 6 bases clipped from V and 7 bases from J, the junction kept 6 bases outside the gene matches. Germline CDR1 is MDHEN and CDR2 is SYDVKM. CDR3 size: 13 residues. The CDR3 nucleotides read TGTGCCAGCAGCCCGGGACAGGGAACTGGCTACACCTTC. It specifies CASSPGQGTGYTF.

The gene calls are TRBV5-1 and TRBJ2-3; TRBD1 might be the D (5 bases). The CDR3 extends over 16 amino acids. Looked up from germline, CDR1 is SGHRS and CDR2 is YFSETQ. Trimming removed 2 bases from V and 0 bases from J, with 13 bases in between. CDR3 amino acids: CASSFLRQGSTDTQYF. The CDR3 DNA sequence: TGCGCCAGCAGCTTTCTCAGGCAGGGTAGCACAGATACGCAGTATTTT.

V is TRBV6-5 and J is TRBJ2-1, with D possibly TRBD2 on 6 matching bases. CDR1 MNHEY and CDR2 SVGAGI come from the germline V gene. The CDR3 spans 15 residues. V lost 5 bases, J lost 4 bases, and 15 bases lay in between. The CDR3 sequence: CASSPRLDGYNEQFF. CDR3 bases: TGTGCCAGCAGTCCCCGACTAGACGGTTACAATGAGCAGTTCTTC.

The chain links TRBV2 to TRBJ2-1; 8 positions agree with TRBD2. In germline, CDR1 is SNHLY, CDR2 FYNNEI. The CDR3 spans 14 residues. V was pared by 1 base and J by 10 bases, with 6 bases of the junction left unmatched. The CDR3 protein is CASSEGRAGGEQFF. The CDR3 bases are TGTGCCAGCAGTGAAGGGAGGGCGGGGGGAGAGCAGTTCTTC.

The V call is TRBV5-4, the J call TRBJ2-2; D not resolved. The CDR3 runs to 14 residues. Germline loops: CDR1 SGHNT, CDR2 YYREEE (reference sequence). V lost 5 bases to trimming and J lost 3 bases, with 11 bases between them. This CDR3 reads CASSSSQYTGELFF. DNA of the CDR3: TGTGCCAGCAGTTCCTCCCAGTACACCGGGGAGCTGTTTTTT.

This sequence joins TRBV5-1 and TRBJ2-2, with no clear D. Germline values: CDR1 SGHRS, CDR2 YFSETQ. The CDR3 has 14 amino acids. Trimming shortened V by 3 bases and J by 4 bases, and 10 bases separated the two germline ends. The chain's CDR3 is CASSSSQITGELFF. CDR3 DNA sequence: TGCGCCAGCAGCTCGTCCCAGATCACCGGGGAGCTGTTTTTT.

The rearrangement links TRBV4-1 to TRBJ2-1, with TRBD2 identical over 12 bases. CDR3 length equals 17 residues. V lost 4 bases and J lost 3; bases outside the gene matches: 7. Germline V gene lookup returns CDR1 MGHRA and CDR2 YSYEKL. CDR3 sequence (DNA): TGCGCCAGCAGCCCCCAACCACTAGCGGGAGGCTACAATGAGCAGTTCTTC. This translates into CASSPQPLAGGYNEQFF.

The DNA of the CDR3 is TGCGCCAGCAGCTCTCAGGGAACAGATACGCAGTATTTT. Protein sequence: CASSSQGTDTQYF. J is TRBJ2-3 and V is TRBV5-1; the D gene is possibly TRBD1 (5 bases). V gave up 3 bases and J gave up 3 bases, with 8 bases separating them. CDR1 and CDR2 from the germline V gene are SGHRS and YFSETQ. CDR3 size: 13 residues.

This chain connects TRBV28 to TRBJ2-3; D not certain. The CDR3 runs to 16 residues. V was clipped by 5 bases and J by 0 bases, with 15 bases between them. The germline V gene has CDR1 MDHEN and CDR2 SYDVKM. This CDR3 is CASSPTLRTSTDTQYF. In DNA, the CDR3 is TGTGCCAGCAGTCCGACTCTCAGAACTAGCACAGATACGCAGTATTTT.

This clone was picked up a small number of times. The chain uses TRBV29-1 and TRBJ2-5; 9 bases map to TRBD1. Germline CDR1 SQVTM, CDR2 ANQGSEA. The CDR3 is 13 amino acids. V shed 5 bases and J 5 bases; nucleotides not matched to a gene: 6. The CDR3 protein is CSVPGQGGETQYF. The DNA of the CDR3 is TGCAGCGTTCCGGGACAGGGTGGGGAGACCCAGTACTTC.

To note about this clone: Likely a read error: the CDR3 ends without its conserved phenylalanine or tryptophan. It is unclear where the CDR3 begins or ends on the DNA, so no DNA is shown, and the CDR3 is as TCRdb lists it. The V call is TRBV7-2, the J call TRBJ2-7; TRBD1, the table's D call, lacks a check against the DNA. The CDR3 spans 10 residues, counting both ends. Germline V gene lookup returns CDR1 SGHTA and CDR2 FQGNSA. CDR3 loop: CASSLALQPA.

The chain employs TRBV9 and TRBJ2-3, with D possibly TRBD1 on 5 matching bases. This CDR3 has 13 residues. Per germline, CDR1 SGDLS and CDR2 YYNGEE. The ends were cut back, 0 bases at V and 6 bases at J, with 8 bases in the middle. The DNA for the CDR3 is TGTGCCAGCAGCGTAGGATCAGGGGATACGCAGTATTTT. Its translation is CASSVGSGDTQYF.

The chain carries TRBV9 and TRBJ2-3, with 7 bases matching TRBD1. Per germline, CDR1 SGDLS and CDR2 YYNGEE. CDR3 length: 14 amino acids. Unmatched junction bases numbered 4, after V lost 3 bases and J lost 3 bases. The CDR3 region has the DNA TGTGCCAGCAGCGGGCGACAGGGTACAGATACGCAGTATTTT. Translating it yields CASSGRQGTDTQYF.

This clone was picked up one time. The genes are TRBV9 and TRBJ1-1; no definite D call. The ends were cut back, 2 bases at V and 5 bases at J, with 13 bases in the middle. Germline-derived CDR1 and CDR2 are SGDLS and YYNGEE. This CDR3 comprises 14 residues. The CDR3 sequence: CASSVPDGGTEAFF. In nucleotides, the CDR3 is TGTGCCAGCAGCGTCCCCGACGGAGGGACTGAAGCTTTCTTT.

The rearrangement links TRBV19 to TRBJ2-1, with 7 bases that match TRBD2. CDR1 is LNHDA, CDR2 SQIVND, per germline (reference sequence). The J segment lost 1 base and the V segment lost 3 bases, leaving 12 bases of the junction unmatched. The CDR3 runs to 18 residues. CDR3 amino acids: CASSIDHSSGRSYNEQFF. For the CDR3, the DNA is TGTGCCAGTAGTATCGACCATTCTAGCGGTCGATCCTACAATGAGCAGTTCTTC.

The gene calls are TRBV15 and TRBJ2-7; TRBD2 matches 11 bases. Germline CDR1 and CDR2: LNHNV and YYDKDF (reference sequence). The CDR3 spans 16 residues. Trimming at V came to 0 bases and at J to 4 bases, leaving 5 bases not matched to a gene. CDR3 nucleotide sequence: TGTGCCACCAGCAGAGATACTAGCGGGAGCTGGTACGAGCAGTACTTC. Residues: CATSRDTSGSWYEQYF.

The chain has TRBV27 and TRBJ2-1, with 8 positions matching TRBD2. Germline-derived CDR1 and CDR2 are MNHEY and SMNVEV (reference sequence). J lost 1 base, V lost 2 bases, and 10 bases had no gene match. The CDR3 loop spans 18 amino acids. The CDR3 bases are TGTGCCAGCAGTTTAAGGGGGACCGCGGGAGGATCCTACAATGAGCAGTTCTTC. Its translation: CASSLRGTAGGSYNEQFF.

CDR3 DNA sequence: TGTGCCAGCAGCCAAGGGCCGTGGCAGCGGGAGGTTGGGGGCGGGGAGCAGTACTTC. Protein product: CASSQGPWQREVGGGEQYF. The J gene is TRBJ2-7, the V gene TRBV14; 9 bases agree with TRBD2. The germline V gene encodes CDR1 SGHDN and CDR2 FVKESK. V gave up 1 base and J gave up 7 bases; unmatched junction bases: 20. This CDR3 has 19 amino acids.

The chain uses TRBV27 and TRBJ1-2; 10 nucleotides agree with TRBD1. The V gene's germline CDR1 is MNHEY and CDR2 SMNVEV (reference sequence). The V segment lost 5 bases and the J segment 4 bases; nucleotides outside the gene matches: 7. This CDR3 is 15 amino acids long. The CDR3 DNA sequence: TGTGCCAGCAGTCTAAGACAGGGGGCGGGCTATGGCTACACCTTC. The encoded protein is CASSLRQGAGYGYTF.

This rearrangement joins TRBV2 to TRBJ1-4; TRBD1 agrees at 8 bases. The J segment lost 8 bases and the V segment lost 5 bases, leaving 7 bases of the junction unmatched. The CDR3 has 14 residues. From germline, CDR1 is SNHLY and CDR2 FYNNEI. CDR3 amino acids: CASSTTGAREKLFF. The CDR3 nucleotides read TGTGCCAGCAGTACGACAGGGGCCAGAGAAAAACTGTTTTTT. Variable domain in full (rest from reference TRBV2 and TRBJ1-4): EPEVTQTPSHQVTQMGQEVILRCVPISNHLYFYWYRQILGQKVEFLVSFYNNEISEKSEIFDDQFSVERPDGSNFTLKIRSTKLEDSAMYFCASSTTGAREKLFFGSGTQLSVL.

This chain joins TRBV4-1 and TRBJ2-7; TRBD1 agrees at 8 bases. CDR3 size: 15 residues. V shed 4 bases and J 0 bases; nucleotides not matched to a gene: 5. Germline-derived CDR1 and CDR2 are MGHRA and YSYEKL. CDR3 sequence: CASSRRTGSSYEQYF. Written as DNA, the CDR3 is TGCGCCAGCAGCCGAAGGACAGGGAGCTCCTACGAGCAGTACTTC.

The gene calls are TRBV4-2 and TRBJ1-4; tentative D call: TRBD1 (6 bases). The CDR3 contains 14 residues. The germline CDR1 and CDR2 sequences are LGHNA and YNFKEQ. V lost 1 base, J lost 6 bases, and 9 bases lay in between. The CDR3 loop is CASSQGQVDEKLFF. In DNA, the CDR3 is TGTGCCAGCAGCCAAGGACAGGTTGATGAAAAACTGTTTTTT.

The chain joins TRBV5-1 to TRBJ2-7; 13 nucleotides align to TRBD2. This CDR3 region has 15 residues. V trimming: 4 bases; J trimming: 5 bases; junction bases outside the gene matches: 6. From germline, CDR1 is SGHRS and CDR2 YFSETQ. The DNA of the CDR3 is TGCGCCAGCAGCATGGGACTAGCGGGAAGGGACGAGCAGTACTTC. Amino acids: CASSMGLAGRDEQYF. Full variable domain (outside the CDR3, taken from reference TRBV5-1 and TRBJ2-7): KAGVTQTPRYLIKTRGQQVTLSCSPISGHRSVSWYQQTPGQGLQFLFEYFSETQRNKGNFPGRFSGRQFSNSRSEMNVSTLELGDSALYLCASSMGLAGRDEQYFGPGTRLTVT.

The genes are TRBV27 and TRBJ1-2; 8 bases agree with TRBD1. The CDR3 has 12 residues. Germline CDR1 is MNHEY and CDR2 is SMNVEV (reference sequence). Trimming removed 8 bases from V and 5 bases from J; junction bases left unmatched: 4. Here the CDR3 reads CASSDRAYGYTF. As DNA, the CDR3 is TGTGCCAGCTCGGACAGGGCTTATGGCTACACCTTC.

This clone has more than one count but fewer than ten. The CDR3 reads CASSPRTGYYTEAFF. Here the CDR3 DNA reads TGTGCCAGCAGTCCGCGGACAGGATACTACACTGAAGCTTTCTTT. The chain joins TRBV28 to TRBJ1-1; 7 bases match TRBD1. From germline, CDR1 is MDHEN and CDR2 SYDVKM. V shed 5 bases, J shed 3 bases, and the junction held 9 bases outside the gene matches. This CDR3 region has 15 residues. Full variable domain (rest looked up from reference TRBV28 and TRBJ1-1): DVKVTQSSRYLVKRTGEKVFLECVQDMDHENMFWYRQDPGLGLRLIYFSYDVKMKEKGDIPEGYSVSREKKERFSLILESASTNQTSMYLCASSPRTGYYTEAFFGQGTRLTVV.

The CDR3 DNA sequence: TGTGCCAGCAGCTTGTCACTAGCTCGATACACCAATGAGCAGTTCTTC. Translating it yields CASSLSLARYTNEQFF. This chain connects TRBV5-6 to TRBJ2-1; possible D gene TRBD2, 6 bases. CDR1 and CDR2 from the germline V gene are SGHDT and YYEEEE. Trimming stripped 1 base from V and 6 bases from J, with 17 bases between. The CDR3 is 16 amino acids.